The 14 T cell receptor beta chains listed next were all sequenced from one sample in a study of control samples from healthy donors and cancer patients. Clones were sequenced by immunoSEQ multiplex PCR, and TCRdb holds only the in-frame ones, with some missing. Of roughly 120,000 clones listed, 93% are singletons. Sequenced material: blood. The source of these receptors is a man aged 25-40 years in good health.

For the CDR3, the DNA is TGTGCCAGCAGTTTAGGGGGACCGAACACTGAAGCTTTCTTT. Translated: CASSLGGPNTEAFF. The chain uses TRBV28 and TRBJ1-1, with D possibly TRBD1 on 5 matching bases. The ends were cut back, 2 bases at V and 1 base at J, with 8 bases in the middle. The CDR3 is 14 amino acids. In germline, CDR1 is MDHEN, CDR2 SYDVKM.

The J gene is TRBJ2-1, the V gene TRBV24-1; the D is unclear. CDR1 is KGHDR and CDR2 is SFDVKD in the germline V gene. The CDR3 has 13 residues. The ends were cut back, 3 bases at V and 8 bases at J, with 10 bases in the middle. The CDR3 protein is CATSDGPIHEQFF. The DNA for the CDR3 is TGTGCCACCAGTGATGGACCTATACATGAGCAGTTCTTC.

The gene calls are TRBV28 and TRBJ2-3; 9 bases match TRBD1. The CDR3 consists of 15 residues. CDR1 MDHEN and CDR2 SYDVKM come from the germline V gene. V shed 8 bases and J 3 bases; nucleotides not matched to a gene: 9. CDR3 bases: TGTGCCAGCGAGCGACAGGGGGTAGGGACAGATACGCAGTATTTT. Its translation: CASERQGVGTDTQYF. The complete variable domain, with remaining parts taken from reference TRBV28 and TRBJ2-3, reads DVKVTQSSRYLVKRTGEKVFLECVQDMDHENMFWYRQDPGLGLRLIYFSYDVKMKEKGDIPEGYSVSREKKERFSLILESASTNQTSMYLCASERQGVGTDTQYFGPGTRLTVL.

The rearrangement uses TRBV27 and TRBJ2-2, with a possible D match to TRBD2 (6 bases). CDR1 is MNHEY, CDR2 SMNVEV, per germline (reference sequence). There are 15 residues in the CDR3. V was cut by 11 bases and J by 5 bases, with 21 bases left in between. This chain's CDR3 is CASRWGDGRTGELFF. CDR3 in DNA: TGTGCCTCCCGATGGGGGGACGGAAGGACCGGGGAGCTGTTTTTT.

The chain has TRBV19 and TRBJ1-6, with D unresolved. CDR1 LNHDA and CDR2 SQIVND come from the germline V gene (reference sequence). The CDR3 is 13 amino acids. Deletions cut 5 bases from V and 6 bases from J, with 8 bases between. The CDR3: CASSWAANSPLHF. For the CDR3, the DNA is TGTGCCAGTAGTTGGGCAGCTAATTCACCCCTCCACTTT.

On this clone: Germline is not matched at one junction end, which may reflect a read error. The chain has TRBV5-4 and TRBJ2-6, with TRBD1 matching over 8 bases. The CDR3 is 18 amino acids. Germline CDR1 and CDR2: SGHNT and YYREEE (reference sequence). The CDR3 nucleotides read TGTGCCAGCAGCTTGGCGACAGGGGTAAGCTCTGGGGCCAACGTCCCGACTTTC. It is translated as CASSLATGVSSGANVPTF. The whole variable domain, remainder taken from reference TRBV5-4 and TRBJ2-6, is ETGVTQSPTHLIKTRGQQVTLRCSSQSGHNTVSWYQQALGQGPQFIFQYYREEENGRGNFPPRFSGLQFPNYSSELNVNALELDDSALYLCASSLATGVSSGANVPTFGAGSRLTVL.

The J gene is TRBJ2-3, the V gene TRBV20-1; D is tentatively TRBD1 or TRBD2 (5 bases each). The CDR3 length is 13 residues. The ends were cut back, 3 bases at V and 4 bases at J, with 11 bases in the middle. CDR1 is DFQATT, CDR2 SNEGSKA, per germline (reference sequence). CDR3 residues: CSASEGDADTQYF. The CDR3 region has the DNA TGCAGTGCTAGTGAAGGGGACGCAGATACGCAGTATTTT.

The CDR3 DNA reads TGCGCCAGCAGCTTGGCCGCCGACAGGGGTGAGACCCAGTACTTC. Translation: CASSLAADRGETQYF. This rearrangement joins TRBV5-1 to TRBJ2-5; TRBD1 agrees at 8 bases. The CDR3 loop spans 15 amino acids. After removal of 0 bases from V and 5 bases from J, the junction contained 6 bases not matched to a gene. Germline V CDR1 and CDR2: SGHRS, YFSETQ.

The CDR3 sequence: CASGADTQYF. CDR3 sequence (DNA): TGTGCCAGTGGGGCAGATACGCAGTATTTT. The chain has TRBV19 and TRBJ2-3; D is unclear. Trimming stripped 8 bases from V and 4 bases from J, with 4 bases between. Germline V gene sequence: CDR1 LNHDA, CDR2 SQIVND (reference sequence). The CDR3 runs to 10 residues.

V is TRBV24-1 and J is TRBJ1-5; D uncertain. V was pared by 0 bases and J by 2 bases, with 4 bases between. CDR1 is KGHDR, CDR2 SFDVKD, per germline. This CDR3 is 14 amino acids long. CDR3 protein: CATSDLMGNQPQHF. The DNA of the CDR3 is TGTGCCACCAGTGATTTGATGGGCAATCAGCCCCAGCATTTT.

This clone was counted once. The chain employs TRBV30 and TRBJ1-1; D possibly corresponds to TRBD1 (6 bases). Deletions cut 3 bases from V and 10 bases from J, with 18 bases between. CDR3 length: 13 amino acids. Germline CDR1 and CDR2: GTSNPN and SVGIG (reference sequence). CDR3 DNA sequence: TGTGCCTGGAGGGAGGGGGGCCGAAACGCAGCTTTCTTT. Amino acids: CAWREGGRNAAFF.

Here the CDR3 DNA reads TGTGCCAGCAGTCCGCGGGCCGGGGGACAGGCTGGTAATGAAAAACTGTTTTTT. Residues: CASSPRAGGQAGNEKLFF. This rearrangement joins TRBV6-6 to TRBJ1-4; 8 bases are shared with TRBD1. CDR1 MNHNY and CDR2 SVGAGI come from the germline V gene (reference sequence). With 5 bases clipped from V and 4 bases from J, the junction kept 15 bases outside the gene matches. This CDR3 has 18 amino acids.

The CDR3 DNA sequence: TGCAGCGTTGAACGGCGCGAGGGTAATGAGCAGTTCTTC. Residues: CSVERREGNEQFF. This chain connects TRBV29-1 to TRBJ2-1; D possibly corresponds to TRBD2 (5 bases). This CDR3 contains 13 residues. The V and J ends lost 2 bases and 7 bases respectively, with 12 bases between them. The germline CDR1 and CDR2 sequences are SQVTM and ANQGSEA.

CDR3 region: CASSSYSKNEQFF. The CDR3 DNA reads TGTGCCAGCAGTTCTTACTCGAAGAATGAGCAGTTCTTC. The chain couples TRBV12-3 or TRBV12-4 to TRBJ2-1; D gene uncertain. This CDR3 comprises 13 residues. V lost 4 bases and J lost 7, with 11 bases in between.